The TCR beta chain under discussion was sequenced for a study of blood T cell repertoires in COVID-19. The Seattle patients, enrolled during active infection, were followed longitudinally. Assay: immunoSEQ multiplex PCR; the TCRdb copy retains only in-frame clones and omits some. Among 45,000 to 50,000 clones listed, 70% to 90% were seen once. This clonotype was sampled from an elderly woman with COVID-19, enrolled during active disease. The sequencing sample was made of peripheral blood.

This CDR3 is CASSSRRDRKFDTEAFF. CDR3 DNA: TGTGCCAGCAGCTCCCGGCGGGACCGCAAATTTGACACTGAAGCTTTCTTT. The rearrangement uses TRBV9 and TRBJ1-1, with D tentatively TRBD1 (5 bases). The CDR3 runs 17 residues. Per the germline V gene, CDR1 is SGDLS and CDR2 is YYNGEE. Trimming took off 4 bases at V and 3 bases at J, with 22 bases between the two ends.